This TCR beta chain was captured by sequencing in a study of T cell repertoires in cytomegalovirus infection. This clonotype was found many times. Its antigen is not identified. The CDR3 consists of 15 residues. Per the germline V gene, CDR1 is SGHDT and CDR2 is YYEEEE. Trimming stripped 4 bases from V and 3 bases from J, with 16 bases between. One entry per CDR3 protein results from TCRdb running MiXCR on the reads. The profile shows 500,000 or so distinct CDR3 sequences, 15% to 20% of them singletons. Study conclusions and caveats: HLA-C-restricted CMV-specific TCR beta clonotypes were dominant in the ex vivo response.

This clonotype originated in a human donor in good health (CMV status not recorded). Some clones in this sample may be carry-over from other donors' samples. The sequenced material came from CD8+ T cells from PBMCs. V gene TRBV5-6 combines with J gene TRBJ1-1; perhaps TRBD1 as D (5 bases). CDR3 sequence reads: CASSPSRGSDTEAFF. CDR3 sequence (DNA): TGTGCCAGCAGCCCCTCGCGGGGGTCGGACACTGAAGCTTTCTTT.